This TCR beta chain appears in the sequencing data of a study of shared T cell receptors in the human thymus. This clone was counted once. Libraries were prepared by immunoSEQ multiplex PCR; TCRdb keeps only in-frame clonotypes and omits some of them. Here the sample spans about 500,000 clones, around 82% being singletons. Trimming cost V 2 bases and J 2 bases; bases outside gene matches: 4. The CDR3 runs to 15 residues. Germline V gene lookup returns CDR1 MNHNS and CDR2 SASEGT. These data also formed part of another study, on human thymus T cells.

This sequence originates from a boy in the first two years of life with a congenital heart defect. Material for sequencing was thymocytes. V is TRBV6-1 and J is TRBJ2-7; 9 bases line up with TRBD2. The CDR3 region has the DNA TGTGCCAGCAGTGAAATCGCGGGAGGGCCCTACGAGCAGTACTTC. It is translated as CASSEIAGGPYEQYF.